The clone carrying this TCR beta chain has only a few counts. What it binds is unknown. The CDR3 end is not reached by the read, which stops 3 residues before it; the germline J gene fills it in. The CVID group had roughly 15 females and some 31 males, mean age about 36. Patients and controls were mostly of Caucasian heritage. These data originate in a study of T cell clonality in common variable immunodeficiency. Overall study findings and caveats: Reportedly, TCR beta sequences from common variable immunodeficiency showed fewer deletions and N-nucleotide insertions. Fewer TCRbeta clones were shared among CVID subjects than controls.

The protocol was immunoSEQ multiplex PCR, while the TCRdb copy is restricted to in-frame clones and leaves out a portion. The sample has 15,000 to 20,000 clones, none seen only once; the top ten hold approximately 12%. The CDR3 is made up of 13 amino acids. Trimming at V came to 0 bases and at J to 6 bases, leaving 1 base not matched to a gene. Germline V CDR1 and CDR2: GTSNPN, SVGIG (reference sequence). The rearrangement joins TRBV30 to TRBJ2-2; TRBD2 agrees at 7 bases. This sequence was found in a human donor with common variable immunodeficiency. The sequencing sample was made of peripheral blood mononuclear cells. CDR3 loop: CAWSVGGAGELFF. The covered CDR3 bases are TGTGCCTGGAGTGTGGGGGGGGCCGGGGAG.